Below are 9 T cell receptor beta chains sequenced from a single sample in a study of regulatory T cells in long-lasting Graves disease (dated by TCRdb to the early 2020s). Library creation used multiplex PCR. Data came from an Illumina HiSeq 4000. iRepertoire HTBI primers and Arm-PCR amplification of CDR3 regions were used to construct TCR beta libraries. In TCRdb, the public reads were trimmed at Q25 with fastp and aligned with MiXCR, with productive beta chains retained. Every distinct CDR3 protein forms one entry, paired with its most common genes and DNA. For this sample there are 410,000 or so distinct CDR3 sequences; more than 13% appear just once. Clones ranked in the top ten supply 15% to 20% of the sample. In the paper's terms, the time point label means: newly diagnosed GD, antithyroid drugs for less than 3 months. RNA was extracted from PBMCs in TRIzol for both TCR sequencing and RNA sequencing.

The same data also went into a second study, on T cells in Graves' hyperthyroidism and ophthalmopathy.

The input for sequencing was peripheral blood mononuclear cells (PBMCs), taken at new diagnosis, from a patient treated with antithyroid drugs. The origin of the receptors is a woman between 25 and 40 years old with Graves disease. Donor details come from another sample of the same person, matched by shared clones.

V usage is TRBV3-1 and J usage is TRBJ2-1; the match to TRBD2 covers 8 bases. CDR3 length: 16 residues. V shed 4 bases, J shed 4 bases, and the junction held 9 bases outside the gene matches. CDR1 is LGHDT and CDR2 is YNNKEL in the germline V gene (reference sequence). CDR3 region: CASSRIPGTRYNEQFF. The DNA for the CDR3 is TGTGCCAGCAGCCGTATTCCCGGGACTAGGTACAATGAGCAGTTCTTC.

This clonotype was seen more than once but under ten times. V gene TRBV9 combines with J gene TRBJ2-1, with TRBD2 identical over 13 bases. In germline, CDR1 is SGDLS, CDR2 YYNGEE. With V trimmed by 0 bases and J by 6 bases, 12 bases remained unmatched. CDR3 size: 19 residues. The CDR3: CASSVGGLAGWSGVNEQFF. The CDR3 DNA reads TGTGCCAGCAGCGTAGGGGGACTAGCGGGATGGAGCGGGGTCAATGAGCAGTTCTTC.

At least ten counts were recorded for this clonotype. This chain connects TRBV20-1 to TRBJ2-3; possible D gene TRBD2, 5 bases. Per the germline V gene, CDR1 is DFQATT and CDR2 is SNEGSKA (reference sequence). The CDR3 contains 15 residues. The V end was cut by 3 bases, the J end by 0 bases, with 13 bases between. The CDR3 DNA reads TGCAGTGCTAGTCCCCTCCAGCGGAGCACAGATACGCAGTATTTT. It is translated as CSASPLQRSTDTQYF.

This clonotype occurred a few times. Being one base from a much bigger clone, this may be a read error. The chain carries TRBV6-5 and TRBJ1-1; no clear D. CDR3 length: 16 amino acids. The germline gives CDR1 MNHEY, CDR2 SVGAGI. CDR3 residues: CANSYSLGTLDTEAFF. Here the CDR3 DNA reads TGTGCCAACAGTTACTCGTTGGGCACCTTGGACACTGAAGCTTTCTTT.

This clonotype was seen ten or more times. V usage is TRBV12-3 or TRBV12-4 and J usage is TRBJ2-3; D is possibly TRBD1 or TRBD2 (5 bases each). Trimming took off 6 bases at V and 6 bases at J, with 16 bases between the two ends. The CDR3 is 14 amino acids. The CDR3 region has the DNA TGTGCCAGCAGAACCGGGACCCTTCCTGATACGCAGTATTTT. Translated: CASRTGTLPDTQYF.

Notes on this clonotype: A read error may explain this, as a much larger clone is one base away. The chain has TRBV29-1 and TRBJ2-7; 7 nucleotides align to TRBD1. Germline V gene sequence: CDR1 SQVTM, CDR2 ANQGSEA. The V segment lost 6 bases and the J segment 0 bases; nucleotides outside the gene matches: 8. CDR3 size: 14 residues. The CDR3 here is CSVTTGISSYEQYF. The CDR3 DNA reads TGCAGCGTGACGACAGGGATCAGCTCCTACGAGCAGTACTTC.

This clonotype was recorded at least ten times. The V gene is TRBV20-1, the J gene TRBJ2-3, with unresolved D. Germline V CDR1 and CDR2: DFQATT, SNEGSKA (reference sequence). The CDR3 has 14 residues. Trimming left V 5 bases short and J 4 bases short, with 16 bases between. The CDR3 sequence: CSARRYNEADTQYF. The CDR3 region has the DNA TGCAGTGCTCGACGGTATAATGAGGCAGATACGCAGTATTTT.

This chain's CDR3 is CASSHQAGPQFSTDTQYF. The CDR3 DNA is TGCGCCAGCAGCCACCAAGCGGGCCCCCAGTTTAGCACAGATACGCAGTATTTT. The V gene is TRBV4-1, the J gene TRBJ2-3, with D possibly being TRBD2 (6 bases). Trimming removed 3 bases at V and 0 bases at J, with 19 bases between. The germline CDR1 and CDR2 sequences are MGHRA and YSYEKL. The CDR3 is 18 residues long.

This clonotype was counted many times. The chain recombines TRBV3-1 with TRBJ2-2, with 8 positions matching TRBD1. V lost 0 bases and J lost 4; bases outside the gene matches: 7. This CDR3 is 17 amino acids long. Germline V gene lookup returns CDR1 LGHDT and CDR2 YNNKEL (reference sequence). The CDR3 DNA sequence: TGTGCCAGCAGCCAAGAAGGGCAGGGGGCAGGCACCGGGGAGCTGTTTTTT. Translation: CASSQEGQGAGTGELFF.